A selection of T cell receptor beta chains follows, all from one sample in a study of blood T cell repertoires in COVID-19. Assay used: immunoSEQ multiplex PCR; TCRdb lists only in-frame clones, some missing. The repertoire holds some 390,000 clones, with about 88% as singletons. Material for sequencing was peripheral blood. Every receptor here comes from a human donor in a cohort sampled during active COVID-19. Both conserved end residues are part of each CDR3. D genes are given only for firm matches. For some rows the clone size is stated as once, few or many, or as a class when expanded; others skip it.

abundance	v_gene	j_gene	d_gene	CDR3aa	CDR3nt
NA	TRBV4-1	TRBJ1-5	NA	CASSQDRSRDQPQHF	TGCGCCAGCAGCCAAGATAGGTCGCGGGATCAGCCCCAGCATTTT
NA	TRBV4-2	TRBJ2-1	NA	CASSSREAEKDEQFF	TGTGCCAGCAGCTCCAGGGAGGCGGAAAAAGATGAGCAGTTCTTC
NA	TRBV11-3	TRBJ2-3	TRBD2	CASSLGGAGDTQYF	TGTGCCAGCAGCCTCGGGGGGGCCGGGGATACGCAGTATTTT
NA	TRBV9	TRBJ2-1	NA	CASSGPTYNEQFF	TGTGCCAGCAGCGGTCCCACCTACAATGAGCAGTTCTTC
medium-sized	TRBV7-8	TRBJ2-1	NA	CASSLGGIGNEQFF	TGTGCCAGCAGCTTAGGGGGCATAGGAAATGAGCAGTTCTTC
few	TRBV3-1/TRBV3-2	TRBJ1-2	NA	CASSQGIGVYGYTF	TGTGCCAGCAGCCAAGGCATAGGGGTATATGGCTACACCTTC
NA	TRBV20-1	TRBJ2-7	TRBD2	CSASPGGLNEQYF	TGCAGTGCTAGTCCGGGGGGGCTCAACGAGCAGTACTTC
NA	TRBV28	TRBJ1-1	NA	CASRVLVNTEAFF	TGTGCCAGCAGGGTTTTAGTGAACACTGAAGCTTTCTTT
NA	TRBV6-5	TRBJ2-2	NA	CASSRSPRAGELFF	TGTGCCAGCAGTAGGTCCCCCCGGGCCGGGGAGCTGTTTTTT
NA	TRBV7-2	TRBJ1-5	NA	CASSLSPGVQPQHF	TGTGCCAGCAGCTTATCACCAGGGGTGCAGCCCCAGCATTTT
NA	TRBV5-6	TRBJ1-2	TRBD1	CASSSRQGGYGYTF	TGTGCCAGCAGCTCCCGACAGGGCGGCTATGGCTACACCTTC
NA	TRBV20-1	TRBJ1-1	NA	CSASRGRGGTEAFF	TGCAGTGCTAGTCGGGGGCGCGGGGGCACTGAAGCTTTCTTT
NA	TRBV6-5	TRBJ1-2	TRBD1	CASSSETGVYGYTF	TGTGCCAGCAGTTCCGAGACAGGGGTGTATGGCTACACCTTC
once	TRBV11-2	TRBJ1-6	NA	CASSSQGNSPLHF	TGTGCCAGCAGCTCCCAGGGTAATTCACCCCTCCACTTT
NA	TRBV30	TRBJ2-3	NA	CAWSVVGGVTDTQYF	TGTGCCTGGAGTGTAGTAGGGGGGGTCACAGATACGCAGTATTTT
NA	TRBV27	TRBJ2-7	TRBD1	CASSLGDRYYEQYF	TGTGCCAGCAGTTTAGGGGACAGGTACTACGAGCAGTACTTC
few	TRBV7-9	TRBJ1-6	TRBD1	CASSGRDRSSYNSPLHF	TGTGCCAGCAGCGGGCGGGACAGGAGCTCCTATAATTCACCCCTCCACTTT
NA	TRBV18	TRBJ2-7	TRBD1	CASSPGQGAAREQYF	TGTGCCAGCTCACCCGGACAGGGGGCGGCCCGGGAGCAGTACTTC
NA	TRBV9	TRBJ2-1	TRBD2	CASSGVTSGDEQFF	TGTGCCAGCAGCGGTGTGACTAGCGGCGATGAGCAGTTCTTC
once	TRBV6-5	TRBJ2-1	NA	CASTRGNEQFF	TGTGCCAGCACCCGCGGCAATGAGCAGTTCTTC
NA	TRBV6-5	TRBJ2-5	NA	CASSYGTSGPGKTQYF	TGTGCCAGCAGTTACGGGACAAGCGGACCAGGGAAGACCCAGTACTTC
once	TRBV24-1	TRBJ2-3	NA	CATSEASTDTQYF	TGTGCCACCAGTGAAGCCAGCACAGATACGCAGTATTTT
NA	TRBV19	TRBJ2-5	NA	CAAGRGAGETQYF	TGTGCCGCCGGGCGTGGGGCTGGGGAGACCCAGTACTTC
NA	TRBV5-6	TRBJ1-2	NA	CASSLVRAEQGGYTF	TGTGCCAGCAGCTTGGTAAGGGCGGAACAGGGTGGCTACACCTTC
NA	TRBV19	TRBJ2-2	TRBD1	CASSIRRTGDNTGELFF	TGTGCCAGTAGTATACGGAGGACAGGGGATAACACCGGGGAGCTGTTTTTT
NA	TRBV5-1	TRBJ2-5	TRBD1	CASSLGVDRGRWETQYF	TGCGCCAGCAGCTTGGGGGTTGACAGGGGACGGTGGGAGACCCAGTACTTC
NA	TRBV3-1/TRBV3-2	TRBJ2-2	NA	CASRHREYGELFF	TGTGCCAGCAGACACAGGGAGTACGGGGAGCTGTTTTTT
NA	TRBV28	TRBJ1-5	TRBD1	CASSPGDRGGNQPQHF	TGTGCCAGCAGTCCGGGGGACAGGGGCGGCAATCAGCCCCAGCATTTT
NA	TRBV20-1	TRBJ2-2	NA	CSAYRAGELFF	TGCAGTGCCTACAGGGCCGGGGAGCTGTTTTTT
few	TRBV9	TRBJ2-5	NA	CASSVVGGTETQYF	TGTGCCAGCAGCGTAGTTGGGGGCACAGAGACCCAGTACTTC
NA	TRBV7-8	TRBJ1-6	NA	CASSSVIRTDYNSPLHF	TGTGCCAGCAGCTCAGTAATTCGGACAGACTATAATTCACCCCTCCACTTT
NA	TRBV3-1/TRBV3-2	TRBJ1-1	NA	CASSQVGSSDTEAFF	TGTGCCAGCAGCCAAGTTGGGAGTTCGGACACTGAAGCTTTCTTT
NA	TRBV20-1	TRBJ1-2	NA	CSASAGYGYTF	TGCAGTGCTAGTGCGGGATATGGCTACACCTTC
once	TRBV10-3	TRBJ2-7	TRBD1	CAISEDRVSYEQYF	TGTGCCATCAGCGAAGACAGGGTCTCCTACGAGCAGTACTTC
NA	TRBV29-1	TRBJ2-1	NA	CSVGGSSYNEQFF	TGCAGCGTTGGTGGGAGCTCCTACAATGAGCAGTTCTTC
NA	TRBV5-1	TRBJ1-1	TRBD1	CASSPTGQARNTEAFF	TGCGCCAGCAGCCCAACTGGACAGGCCAGGAACACTGAAGCTTTCTTT
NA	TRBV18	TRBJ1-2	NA	CASSPDRAPYYGYTF	TGTGCCAGCTCACCAGACAGAGCTCCTTACTATGGCTACACCTTC
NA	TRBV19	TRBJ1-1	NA	CASSEDRNTAEAFF	TGTGCCAGTAGTGAAGACAGGAACACTGCTGAAGCTTTCTTT
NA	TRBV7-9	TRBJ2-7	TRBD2	CALAGNSYEQYF	TGTGCACTAGCGGGGAACTCCTACGAGCAGTACTTC
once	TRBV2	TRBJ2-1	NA	CASRLGQNNEQFF	TGTGCCAGCAGGTTGGGCCAAAACAATGAGCAGTTCTTC
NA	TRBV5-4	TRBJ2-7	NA	CASSLMGASYEQYF	TGTGCCAGCAGCTTGATGGGGGCCTCCTACGAGCAGTACTTC
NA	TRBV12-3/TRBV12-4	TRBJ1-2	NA	CASSPGSYGYTF	TGTGCCAGCAGTCCTGGCTCCTATGGCTACACCTTC
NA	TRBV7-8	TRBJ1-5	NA	CASSPRRGGIQPQHF	TGTGCCAGCAGCCCCCGCCGGGGGGGGATTCAGCCCCAGCATTTT
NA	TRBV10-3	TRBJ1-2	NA	CAISESPANYGYTF	TGTGCCATCAGTGAGTCGCCAGCTAACTATGGCTACACCTTC
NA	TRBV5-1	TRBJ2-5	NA	CASSLTQGMWNEGETQYF	TGCGCCAGCAGCTTGACGCAGGGGATGTGGAATGAAGGAGAGACCCAGTACTTC
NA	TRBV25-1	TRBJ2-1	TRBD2	CASSVPLGVAGGYNEQFF	TGTGCCAGCAGTGTCCCCCTTGGGGTAGCGGGGGGGTACAATGAGCAGTTCTTC
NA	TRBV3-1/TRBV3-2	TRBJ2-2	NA	CASSSSGELFF	TGTGCCAGCAGCTCCAGCGGGGAGCTGTTTTTT
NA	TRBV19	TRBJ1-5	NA	CASSFYGQGSDQPQHF	TGTGCCAGTAGCTTCTACGGGCAGGGGTCGGATCAGCCCCAGCATTTT
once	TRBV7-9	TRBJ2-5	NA	CAIEEETQYF	TGTGCCATCGAAGAGGAGACCCAGTACTTC
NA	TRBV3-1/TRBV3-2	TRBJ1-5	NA	CASSQDSWQPQHF	TGTGCCAGCAGCCAAGATAGCTGGCAGCCCCAGCATTTT
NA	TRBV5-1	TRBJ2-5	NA	CASSKLQETQYF	TGCGCCAGCAGCAAACTCCAAGAGACCCAGTACTTC
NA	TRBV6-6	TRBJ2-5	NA	CASSHRSFDAQETQYF	TGTGCCAGCAGTCACAGGTCCTTCGATGCCCAAGAGACCCAGTACTTC
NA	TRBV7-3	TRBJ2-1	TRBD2	CASSSGLAGGFPGNEQFF	TGTGCCAGCAGCTCGGGACTAGCGGGGGGCTTCCCGGGCAATGAGCAGTTCTTC